This TCR beta chain was recovered during a study of shared clonotypes between healthy human individuals. Overall study findings and caveats: Even with large depth, rarefaction showed that sorted-subset sequencing was incomplete.

Researchers ran the assay at a deep level. Authors' methods: Filtering differed because ImmunoSEQ produced junction-only sequences that carried no quality scores. Sequencing used immunoSEQ multiplex PCR; TCRdb keeps in-frame clones, though not all of them. The V and J calls and the clone size are those of that table, but D and trimming were determined from the DNA. This sample has approximately 2,300,000 clones, with 80% to 95% found just once. Details on this clone: Its target is not known.

The CDR3 covers 16 residues. Per germline, CDR1 MDHEN and CDR2 SYDVKM. V was pared by 6 bases and J by 3 bases, with 18 bases between. This TCR derives from a young man in good health. Some clones in this sample may be carry-over from other donors' samples. The chain carries TRBV28 and TRBJ1-5, with D maybe TRBD1 (6 bases). The sample comprised naive CD4+ T cells from PBMCs. Subset noted: CD45RA+ positively selected. CDR3 in amino acids: CASSGREGGPNQPQHF. In DNA form, the CDR3 reads TGTGCCAGCAGCGGTCGGGAGGGGGGACCCAATCAGCCCCAGCATTTT.